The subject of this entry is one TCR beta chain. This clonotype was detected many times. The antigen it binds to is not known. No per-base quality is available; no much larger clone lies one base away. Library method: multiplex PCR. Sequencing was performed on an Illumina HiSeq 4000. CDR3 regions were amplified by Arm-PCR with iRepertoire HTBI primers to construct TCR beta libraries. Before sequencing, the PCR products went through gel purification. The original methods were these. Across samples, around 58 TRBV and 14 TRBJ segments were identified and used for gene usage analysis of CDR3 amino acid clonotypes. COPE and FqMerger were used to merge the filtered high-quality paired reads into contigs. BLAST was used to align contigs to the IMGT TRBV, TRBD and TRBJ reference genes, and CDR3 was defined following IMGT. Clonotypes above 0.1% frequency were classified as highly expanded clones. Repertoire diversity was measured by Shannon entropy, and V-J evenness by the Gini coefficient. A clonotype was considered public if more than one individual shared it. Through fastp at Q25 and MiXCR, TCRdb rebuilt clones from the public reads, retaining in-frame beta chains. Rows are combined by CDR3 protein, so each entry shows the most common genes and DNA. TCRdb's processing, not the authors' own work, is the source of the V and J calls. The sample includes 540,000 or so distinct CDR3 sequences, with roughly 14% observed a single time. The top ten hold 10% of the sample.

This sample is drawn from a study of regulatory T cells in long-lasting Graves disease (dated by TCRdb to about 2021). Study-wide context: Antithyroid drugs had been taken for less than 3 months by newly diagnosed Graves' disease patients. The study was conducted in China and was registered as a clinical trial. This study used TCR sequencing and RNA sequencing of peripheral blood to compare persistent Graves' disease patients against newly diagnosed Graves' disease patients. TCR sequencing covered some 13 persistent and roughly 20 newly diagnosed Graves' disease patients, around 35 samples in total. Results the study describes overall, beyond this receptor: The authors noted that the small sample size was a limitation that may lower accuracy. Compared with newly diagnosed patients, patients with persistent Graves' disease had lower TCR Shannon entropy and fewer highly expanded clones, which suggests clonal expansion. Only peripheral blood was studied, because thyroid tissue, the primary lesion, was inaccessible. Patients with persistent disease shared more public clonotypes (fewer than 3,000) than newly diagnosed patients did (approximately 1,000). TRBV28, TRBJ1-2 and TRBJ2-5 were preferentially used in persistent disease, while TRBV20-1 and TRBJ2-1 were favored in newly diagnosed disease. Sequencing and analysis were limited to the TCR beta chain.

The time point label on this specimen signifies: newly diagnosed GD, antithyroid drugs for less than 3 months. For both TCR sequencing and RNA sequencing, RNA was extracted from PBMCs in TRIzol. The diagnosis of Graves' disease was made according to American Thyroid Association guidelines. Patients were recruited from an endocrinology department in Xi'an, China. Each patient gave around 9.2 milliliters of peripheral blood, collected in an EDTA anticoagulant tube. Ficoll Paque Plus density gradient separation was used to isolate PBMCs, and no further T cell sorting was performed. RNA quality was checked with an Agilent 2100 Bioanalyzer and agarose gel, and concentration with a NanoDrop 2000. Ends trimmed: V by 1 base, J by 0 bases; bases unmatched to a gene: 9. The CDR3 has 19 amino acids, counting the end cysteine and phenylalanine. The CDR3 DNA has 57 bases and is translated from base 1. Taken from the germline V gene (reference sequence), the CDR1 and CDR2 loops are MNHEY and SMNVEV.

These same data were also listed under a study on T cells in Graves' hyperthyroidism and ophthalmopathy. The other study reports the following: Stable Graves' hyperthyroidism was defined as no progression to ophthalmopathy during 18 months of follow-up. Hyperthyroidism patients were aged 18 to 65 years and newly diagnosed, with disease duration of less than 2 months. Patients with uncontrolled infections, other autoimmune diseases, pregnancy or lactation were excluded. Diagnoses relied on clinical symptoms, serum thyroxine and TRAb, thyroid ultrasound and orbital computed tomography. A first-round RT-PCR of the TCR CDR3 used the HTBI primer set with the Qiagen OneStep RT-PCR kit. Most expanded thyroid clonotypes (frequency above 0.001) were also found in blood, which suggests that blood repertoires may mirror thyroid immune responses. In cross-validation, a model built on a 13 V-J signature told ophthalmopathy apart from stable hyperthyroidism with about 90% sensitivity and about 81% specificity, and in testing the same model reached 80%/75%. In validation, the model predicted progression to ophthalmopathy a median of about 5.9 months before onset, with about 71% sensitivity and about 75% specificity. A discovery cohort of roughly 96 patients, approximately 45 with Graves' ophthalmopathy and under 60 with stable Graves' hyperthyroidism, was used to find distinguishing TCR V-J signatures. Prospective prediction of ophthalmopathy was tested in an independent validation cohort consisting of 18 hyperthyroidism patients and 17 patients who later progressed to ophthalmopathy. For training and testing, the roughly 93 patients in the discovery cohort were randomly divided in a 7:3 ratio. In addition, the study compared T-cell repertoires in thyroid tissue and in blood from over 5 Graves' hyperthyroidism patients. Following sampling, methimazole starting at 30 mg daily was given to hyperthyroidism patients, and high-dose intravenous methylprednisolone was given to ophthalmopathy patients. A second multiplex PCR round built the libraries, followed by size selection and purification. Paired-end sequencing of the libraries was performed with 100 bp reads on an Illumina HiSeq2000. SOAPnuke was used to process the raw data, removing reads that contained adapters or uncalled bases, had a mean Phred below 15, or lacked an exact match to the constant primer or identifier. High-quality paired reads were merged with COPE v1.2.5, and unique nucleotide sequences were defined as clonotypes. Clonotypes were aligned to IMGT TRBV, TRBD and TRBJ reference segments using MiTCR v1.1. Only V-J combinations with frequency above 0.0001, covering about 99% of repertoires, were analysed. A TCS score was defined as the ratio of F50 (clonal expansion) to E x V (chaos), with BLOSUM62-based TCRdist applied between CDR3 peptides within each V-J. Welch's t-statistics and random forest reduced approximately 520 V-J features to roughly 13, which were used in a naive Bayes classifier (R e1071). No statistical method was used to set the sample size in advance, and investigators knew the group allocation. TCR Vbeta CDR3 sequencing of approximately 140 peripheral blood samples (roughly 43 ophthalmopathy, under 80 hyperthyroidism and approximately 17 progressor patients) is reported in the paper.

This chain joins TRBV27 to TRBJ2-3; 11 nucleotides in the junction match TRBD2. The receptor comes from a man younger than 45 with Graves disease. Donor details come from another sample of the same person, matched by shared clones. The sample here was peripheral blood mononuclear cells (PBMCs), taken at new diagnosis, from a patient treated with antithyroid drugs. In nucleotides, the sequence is TGTGCCAGCAGTTTATGGCTAGCGGGAGGAATTACTAGCACAGATACGCAGTATTTT. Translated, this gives CASSLWLAGGITSTDTQYF.